Presented here are 6 T cell receptor beta chains from one specimen sequenced in a study of T-cell reconstitution after alpha-beta-depleted transplantation in children. Unique molecular identifiers tagged the TCRbeta library. TCRdb re-derived calls from the PCR reads in MiXCR, one entry per CDR3 protein. In the table there are 600,000 to 700,000 distinct CDR3 sequences, about an eighth of which are singletons. Sample: PBMCs, taken before TCRalphabeta/CD19-depleted stem cell transplant. These receptors came from a girl aged 2-9 years with congenital amegakaryocytic thrombocytopenia, due to receive a stem cell transplant.

This clonotype was counted ten times or more. The gene calls are TRBV5-6 and TRBJ1-1; no clear D. The V and J ends lost 3 bases and 10 bases respectively, with 10 bases between them. This CDR3 is 11 amino acids long. Germline-derived CDR1 and CDR2 are SGHDT and YYEEEE. CDR3: CASSSGSRAFF. DNA for the CDR3: TGTGCCAGCAGCTCCGGGTCAAGAGCTTTCTTT.

The rearrangement joins TRBV20-1 to TRBJ2-1, with 11 bases lining up with TRBD2. Germline V gene data show CDR1 as DFQATT and CDR2 as SNEGSKA (reference sequence). Losses at the gene ends were 0 bases for V and 4 bases for J; bases not matched to a gene: 8. CDR3 length equals 17 residues. Written as DNA, the CDR3 is TGCAGTGCTAGAGATCAGTTCGGGACTAGCGGATACAATGAGCAGTTCTTC. This translates into CSARDQFGTSGYNEQFF.

This clonotype was detected ten times or more. The rearrangement uses TRBV7-6 and TRBJ2-7; perhaps TRBD2 as D (5 bases). Deletions cut 5 bases from V and 7 bases from J, with 21 bases between. The CDR3 loop spans 15 amino acids. Germline loops: CDR1 SGHVS, CDR2 FNYEAQ. The DNA for the CDR3 is TGTGCCAGCAGCAGCACTAGTTCTTCATTTAGGGAGCAGTACTTC. Protein product: CASSSTSSSFREQYF.

The chain joins TRBV11-2 to TRBJ2-3; 8 positions agree with TRBD2. The V gene's germline CDR1 is SGHAT and CDR2 FQNNGV. With V trimmed by 4 bases and J by 5 bases, 8 bases remained unmatched. This CDR3 contains 15 residues. CDR3 in amino acids: CASSYLAGAGDTQYF. CDR3 coding DNA: TGTGCCAGCAGCTACCTAGCGGGCGCGGGAGATACGCAGTATTTT.

V and J are TRBV12-3 or TRBV12-4 and TRBJ2-7, with D possibly being TRBD2 (5 bases). V lost 6 bases to trimming and J lost 3 bases, with 15 bases between them. The CDR3 runs 14 residues. The CDR3 sequence is CASSGLGEVYEQYF. The CDR3 nucleotides are TGTGCCAGCAGCGGATTGGGAGAAGTCTACGAGCAGTACTTC.

The chain is built from TRBV5-1 and TRBJ2-7; perhaps D is TRBD1 or TRBD2 (6 bases each). CDR1 is SGHRS and CDR2 is YFSETQ in the germline V gene. V gave up 6 bases and J gave up 1 base, with 20 bases separating them. The CDR3 covers 16 residues. DNA of the CDR3: TGCGCCAGCAACGTCGGGGGCGCCATACTTTCCTACGAGCAGTACTTC. Its translation: CASNVGGAILSYEQYF.